This T cell receptor beta chain was retrieved from a study of cytomegalovirus exposure and HLA in healthy donors. The PCR had 60 Vbeta and 13 Jbeta primers. Data came from immunoSEQ multiplex PCR; TCRdb stores just in-frame clones and leaves some out. The sample lists 120,000 or so clones, around three quarters occurring once. The CDR3 is 15 residues long. The V end lost 8 bases, the J end lost 6 bases, and 20 bases lay between the germline ends. Germline V gene lookup returns CDR1 SNHLY and CDR2 FYNNEI. This TCR was recovered from a female donor in good health and CMV-seronegative. The V and J genes are TRBV2 and TRBJ1-5; TRBD1 is a possible D gene (6 bases). Material for sequencing was PBMCs. CDR3 nucleotides: TGTGCCAGCGAGGCGGAACAGGGAATGGCTCAGCCCCAGCATTTT. Encoded protein: CASEAEQGMAQPQHF.